This T cell receptor beta chain was profiled in a study of T cells after yellow fever vaccination. Researchers made TCR cDNA using 5'RACE template switching, and this step added a universal primer site and UMIs. One entry per CDR3 protein, called by TCRdb with MiXCR from the 5' RACE reads. This sample has approximately 120,000 distinct CDR3 sequences, with 13% to 15% found just once. Germline values: CDR1 MNHEY, CDR2 SVGEGT. The CDR3 totals 13 residues. Between the trimmed V and J ends, which lost 5 bases and 5 bases, there was a span of 11 bases. The study's findings and limits: Most clones from primary vaccination were detected again post-booster (almost 98% CD4, 88% CD8). A limited proportion of clonotypes was detected within both the CD4 and CD8 compartments.

This clonotype was detected a few times. Its antigen remains unidentified. The sequences come from CD8+ T cells sorted from PBMCs, collected 5 days after the yellow fever booster vaccination. The TCR originated in a young man who received the YFV17D yellow fever vaccine. This chain uses TRBV6-2 or TRBV6-3 with TRBJ2-3; possible D gene TRBD2, 5 bases. The CDR3 region is CASSQTGLDTQYF. The CDR3 nucleotides are TGTGCCAGCAGTCAAACCGGACTAGATACGCAGTATTTT.